The 26 T cell receptor beta chains in this list originate from one sample, sequenced in a study of post-analysis software for immune sequencing data. Overall study results and limits: Patients showed TRBV5-6, TRBV5-1 and TRBV20-1 among roughly five TRBV segments more frequent than in controls.

No cognate antigen is known for these TCRs. Presence of unique molecular identifiers characterized the TCR beta cDNA libraries. TCRdb reanalysed the PCR reads using MiXCR and keeps one entry per CDR3 protein. The data contain 750,000 to 900,000 distinct CDR3 sequences, about 43% of them singletons. Sequenced: blood. Receptors originate from a girl aged 5-17 years with multiple sclerosis.

The V gene is TRBV12-3 or TRBV12-4, the J gene TRBJ1-2, with 8 bases identical to TRBD1. CDR3 length: 14 amino acids. V was pared by 7 bases and J by 7 bases, with 11 bases of the junction left unmatched. CDR3 amino acids: CASIKTGVRGGYTF. In DNA form, the CDR3 reads TGTGCCAGCATCAAGACAGGGGTGCGGGGTGGCTACACCTTC.

The sample holds a few counts of this clonotype. This chain joins TRBV29-1 and TRBJ2-3; 16 bases agree with TRBD2. Germline values: CDR1 SQVTM, CDR2 ANQGSEA. V lost 6 bases, J lost 4 bases, and 7 bases stayed unmatched. The CDR3 spans 16 residues. CDR3 sequence reads: CSVGTSGRERPDTQYF. The CDR3 DNA reads as TGCAGCGTAGGGACTAGCGGGAGGGAACGGCCAGATACGCAGTATTTT.

In its sample, this clonotype was seen a few times. The J gene is TRBJ2-3, the V gene TRBV29-1, with 11 bases identical to TRBD2. The ends lost 3 bases at V and 4 bases at J; junction bases unmatched: 3. This CDR3 has 14 residues. Germline V lookup: CDR1 SQVTM, CDR2 ANQGSEA. The CDR3: CSVEGLAESDTQYF. As DNA, the CDR3 is TGCAGCGTTGAGGGACTAGCGGAGTCAGATACGCAGTATTTT.

V is TRBV20-1 and J is TRBJ2-4; tentatively, D is TRBD2 (6 bases). The germline CDR1 and CDR2 sequences are DFQATT and SNEGSKA (reference sequence). The CDR3 is 15 residues long. The germline V and J ends were trimmed by 5 bases and 15 bases, with 29 bases remaining between them. The CDR3 reads CSAFGRDSNSYELYF. The DNA for the CDR3 is TGCAGTGCTTTCGGCCGGGACTCTAATTCCTACGAGCTGTACTTC.

V usage is TRBV7-9 and J usage is TRBJ2-1; D not resolved. Germline-derived CDR1 and CDR2 are SEHNR and FQNEAQ (reference sequence). The CDR3 is made up of 12 amino acids. Trimming removed 7 bases at V and 6 bases at J, with 10 bases between. The chain's CDR3 is CASTRPPNEQFF. For the CDR3, the DNA is TGTGCCAGCACCCGCCCGCCCAATGAGCAGTTCTTC.

V gene TRBV2 combines with J gene TRBJ2-5; 8 bases align to TRBD1. The J call could be wrong; TRBJ2-7 is a better fit for the DNA end. Germline values: CDR1 SNHLY, CDR2 FYNNEI. The CDR3 totals 14 residues. The CDR3, as DNA: TGTGCCAGCAGCGGACAGGGAGACAAATACGAGCAGTACTTC. It is translated as CASSGQGDKYEQYF.

This clonotype was recorded a few times. V is TRBV5-5 and J is TRBJ2-1, with TRBD2 matching 14 bases. The ends lost 1 base at V and 10 bases at J; junction bases unmatched: 10. The CDR3 runs 17 residues. CDR1 and CDR2 (germline): SGHKS, YYEKEE (reference sequence). CDR3: CASSLSVGLAGGKEQFF. The CDR3 nucleotides read TGTGCCAGCAGCTTGTCCGTCGGACTAGCGGGAGGAAAAGAGCAGTTCTTC.

CDR3 protein: CATSSTTAWYEQYF. The DNA for the CDR3 is TGTGCCACCAGCAGCACCACTGCGTGGTACGAGCAGTACTTC. The chain employs TRBV15 and TRBJ2-4, with D uncertain. The DNA end is a closer match to TRBJ2-7, so the J assignment may be wrong. This CDR3 is built from 14 residues. Looked up from germline, CDR1 is LNHNV and CDR2 is YYDKDF (reference sequence).

V gene TRBV9 combines with J gene TRBJ1-2, with 7 positions matching TRBD1. After removal of 5 bases from V and 7 bases from J, the junction contained 8 bases not matched to a gene. Germline V gene sequence: CDR1 SGDLS, CDR2 YYNGEE. The CDR3 is made up of 13 amino acids. CDR3 nucleotides: TGTGCCAGCAGGGCCACAGGGGCGGCTGGCTACACCTTC. Amino acids: CASRATGAAGYTF.

This rearrangement joins TRBV12-5 to TRBJ1-1, with D possibly TRBD1 on 5 matching bases. Trimming cost V 7 bases and J 8 bases, with 17 bases left between them. CDR1 LGHNT and CDR2 FRNRAP come from the germline V gene. The CDR3 consists of 13 residues. The chain's CDR3 is CASVPGAPIEAFF. The CDR3 DNA sequence: TGTGCTAGTGTCCCCGGGGCCCCTATAGAAGCTTTCTTT.

This clonotype was recorded many times. The chain links TRBV20-1 to TRBJ2-5; 7 bases match TRBD2. V was pared by 2 bases and J by 5 bases, with 8 bases of the junction left unmatched. The germline V gene has CDR1 DFQATT and CDR2 SNEGSKA (reference sequence). CDR3 length: 14 amino acids. The CDR3 DNA follows: TGCAGTGCTAGACTACTAGCGTCCACGGAGACCCAGTACTTC. This gives the protein CSARLLASTETQYF.

The chain uses TRBV15 and TRBJ2-5; D may correspond to TRBD1 or TRBD2 (5 bases each). The DNA end favors TRBJ2-7, so the J call may be wrong. The CDR3 is made up of 18 amino acids. In germline, CDR1 is LNHNV, CDR2 YYDKDF (reference sequence). The CDR3 spells CATSTREMTVIQPYEQYF. DNA for the CDR3: TGTGCCACCAGCACACGGGAAATGACAGTTATCCAACCCTACGAGCAGTACTTC.

V usage is TRBV4-1 and J usage is TRBJ1-5; tentatively, D is TRBD1 (5 bases). The CDR3 totals 14 residues. Germline loops: CDR1 MGHRA, CDR2 YSYEKL. With 1 base removed from V and 13 bases from J, the gap between germline ends came to 17 bases. The CDR3 protein is CASSQGAPGTPQHF. CDR3 DNA: TGCGCCAGCAGCCAAGGAGCCCCAGGGACCCCTCAGCATTTT.

V usage is TRBV20-1 and J usage is TRBJ1-5, with D uncertain. Looked up from germline, CDR1 is DFQATT and CDR2 is SNEGSKA (reference sequence). The CDR3 length is 12 residues. Trimming took 6 bases from V and 7 from J, leaving 13 bases between them. The CDR3 nucleotides read TGCAGTGCCGGGGAGGGAGGACAGCCCCAGCATTTT. This codes for CSAGEGGQPQHF.

The chain joins TRBV9 to TRBJ1-1; D is unresolved. This CDR3 spans 13 amino acids. V lost 0 bases and J lost 11, with 14 bases in between. Germline V gene lookup returns CDR1 SGDLS and CDR2 YYNGEE. The CDR3 loop is CASSVAVGGPAFF. Here the CDR3 DNA reads TGTGCCAGCAGCGTAGCAGTGGGCGGCCCGGCTTTCTTT. Full variable domain (missing parts from reference TRBV9 and TRBJ1-1): DSGVTQTPKHLITATGQRVTLRCSPRSGDLSVYWYQQSLDQGLQFLIQYYNGEERAKGNILERFSAQQFPDLHSELNLSSLELGDSALYFCASSVAVGGPAFFGQGTRLTVV.

The chain uses TRBV25-1 and TRBJ2-5, with TRBD2 identical over 9 bases. The CDR3 spans 15 residues. Losses at the gene ends were 4 bases for V and 0 bases for J; bases not matched to a gene: 3. CDR1 and CDR2 (germline): MGHDK, SYGVNS. For the CDR3, the DNA is TGTGCCAGCAGTGCGGCGGGAGGGTACCAAGAGACCCAGTACTTC. Translation gives CASSAAGGYQETQYF.

A few counts support this clonotype. CDR3 in amino acids: CASSFARGFQETQYF. The CDR3 bases are TGCGCCAGCAGCTTTGCCAGGGGCTTCCAAGAGACCCAGTACTTC. The J gene is TRBJ2-5, the V gene TRBV5-1; perhaps TRBD1 as D (6 bases). The CDR3 is 15 amino acids. Germline lookup yields CDR1 SGHRS and CDR2 YFSETQ. V lost 2 bases to trimming and J lost 1 base, with 12 bases between them.

There are a few counts of this clonotype. The chain links TRBV10-3 to TRBJ2-1; 11 nucleotides align to TRBD2. The V gene's germline CDR1 is ENHRY and CDR2 SYGVKD. With V trimmed by 6 bases and J by 8 bases, 15 bases remained unmatched. The CDR3 has 17 amino acids. This CDR3 reads CAIRPGTSGPNSDEQFF. For the CDR3, the DNA is TGTGCCATCAGGCCCGGGACTAGCGGTCCTAACAGCGATGAGCAGTTCTTC.

V gene TRBV29-1 combines with J gene TRBJ1-2, with unresolved D. From germline, CDR1 is SQVTM and CDR2 ANQGSEA. The CDR3 has 13 amino acids. The germline V and J ends were trimmed by 1 base and 3 bases, with 9 bases remaining between them. CDR3 DNA: TGCAGCGTTGAAGGGACGGAATACTATGGCTACACCTTC. Translating gives CSVEGTEYYGYTF.

The chain has TRBV7-3 and TRBJ2-3; D gene ambiguous. Per germline, CDR1 SGHTA and CDR2 FQGTGA. V dropped 4 bases and J dropped 1 base, with 15 bases sitting between them. The CDR3 runs 16 residues. CDR3 protein: CASSSTVTSGTDTQYF. The CDR3 DNA sequence: TGTGCCAGCAGCTCCACCGTGACATCGGGCACAGATACGCAGTATTTT.

This clonotype was observed a few times. The V and J genes are TRBV3-1 and TRBJ2-3; D possibly corresponds to TRBD1 (6 bases). Per germline, CDR1 LGHDT and CDR2 YNNKEL (reference sequence). V lost 5 bases and J 2 bases, leaving 14 bases between the germline ends. There are 15 residues in the CDR3. In DNA, the CDR3 is TGTGCCAGCAGCGGCCGGGACACTCACACAGATACGCAGTATTTT. It encodes CASSGRDTHTDTQYF.

This clonotype has just a few counts. The chain carries TRBV2 and TRBJ2-4, with D perhaps matching TRBD1 (6 bases). The CDR3 is made up of 15 amino acids. Germline assignment: CDR1 SNHLY and CDR2 FYNNEI. V was pared by 0 bases and J by 7 bases, with 13 bases between. CDR3 loop: CASSEAFRGKNIQYF. The CDR3 nucleotides are TGTGCCAGCAGTGAAGCGTTCAGGGGCAAGAACATTCAGTACTTC.

The CDR3 region is CASSLDRVFTEAFF. The CDR3 DNA is TGTGCCAGCAGTTTGGACAGGGTATTCACTGAAGCTTTCTTT. The genes are TRBV12-3 or TRBV12-4 and TRBJ1-1; TRBD1 matches 8 bases. The CDR3 contains 14 residues. V shed 3 bases, J shed 4 bases, and the junction held 4 bases outside the gene matches.

The rearrangement joins TRBV21-1 to TRBJ2-5; the DNA was not compared with TRBD1, the D call given in the table. TRBV21-1 is tagged as a pseudogene. CDR3 length equals 14 residues. The CDR3: CASSNRGARETQYF. The CDR3 DNA reads TGTGCCAGCAGCAATAGGGGTGCGAGAGAGACCCAGTACTTC.

CDR3 amino acids: CASSPGLFSEQFF. As DNA, the CDR3 is TGTGCCAGCAGTCCAGGACTCTTCAGTGAGCAGTTCTTC. The rearrangement links TRBV27 to TRBJ2-1; the D gene is possibly TRBD2 (5 bases). Germline V gives CDR1 MNHEY, CDR2 SMNVEV (reference sequence). V was trimmed by 5 bases and J by 9 bases, leaving 14 bases between them. The CDR3 runs to 13 residues.

This clonotype was counted a few times. The chain has TRBV7-8 and TRBJ2-4, with TRBD2 matching 7 bases. TRBJ2-7 explains the end of the DNA better; the J call may be wrong. Germline loops: CDR1 SGHVS, CDR2 FQNEAQ. CDR3 length: 15 residues. The CDR3 bases are TGTGCCAGCCTAAAGGAAGCGGGGTACTCCTACGAGCAGTACTTC. Protein: CASLKEAGYSYEQYF.